This T cell receptor (beta chain) is from a study of blood T cell repertoires in COVID-19. The overall study: Sites across the United States, Italy and Spain contributed samples from acute and convalescent COVID-19. Nucleic acid was either cDNA or gDNA, and it came from T cells, B-cell-depleted T cells, or PBMCs.

Per the original data handling: Estimation of nucleated cell counts was performed using reference gene primer amplification. The repertoire was sequenced with immunoSEQ multiplex PCR; TCRdb's copy has only in-frame clones and lacks some. V and J calls and clone size are copied from that table; D and trimming were computed from the DNA. The sample has 150,000 or so clones; 88% are singletons. There are a few counts of this clone. Different DNA sequences within this sample yield the same CDR3. The receptor was isolated from a man between 60 and 75 years old with acute or convalescent COVID-19. Sequenced material: peripheral blood.

CDR3 sequence reads: CASSLGGGTEAFF. The CDR3 coding sequence is TGTGCCAGCAGCTTAGGAGGGGGCACTGAAGCTTTCTTT. V and J are TRBV7-9 and TRBJ1-1; D possibly corresponds to TRBD1 (6 bases). This CDR3 comprises 13 residues. Trimming took off 1 base at V and 4 bases at J, with 7 bases between the two ends. Germline V gene data show CDR1 as SEHNR and CDR2 as FQNEAQ (reference sequence).